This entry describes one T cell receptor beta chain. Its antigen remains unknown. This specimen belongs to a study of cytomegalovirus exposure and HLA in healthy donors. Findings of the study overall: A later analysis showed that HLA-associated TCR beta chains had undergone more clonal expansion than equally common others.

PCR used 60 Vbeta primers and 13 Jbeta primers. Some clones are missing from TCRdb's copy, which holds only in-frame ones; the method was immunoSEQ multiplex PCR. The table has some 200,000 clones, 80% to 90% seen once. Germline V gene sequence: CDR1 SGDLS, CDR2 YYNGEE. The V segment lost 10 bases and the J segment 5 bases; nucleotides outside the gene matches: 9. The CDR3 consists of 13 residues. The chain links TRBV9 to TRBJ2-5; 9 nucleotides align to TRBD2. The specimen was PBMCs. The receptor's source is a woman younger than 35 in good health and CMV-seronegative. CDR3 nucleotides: TGTGCCTCCCGGTCTAGCGGGACGGAGACCCAGTACTTC. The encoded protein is CASRSSGTETQYF.